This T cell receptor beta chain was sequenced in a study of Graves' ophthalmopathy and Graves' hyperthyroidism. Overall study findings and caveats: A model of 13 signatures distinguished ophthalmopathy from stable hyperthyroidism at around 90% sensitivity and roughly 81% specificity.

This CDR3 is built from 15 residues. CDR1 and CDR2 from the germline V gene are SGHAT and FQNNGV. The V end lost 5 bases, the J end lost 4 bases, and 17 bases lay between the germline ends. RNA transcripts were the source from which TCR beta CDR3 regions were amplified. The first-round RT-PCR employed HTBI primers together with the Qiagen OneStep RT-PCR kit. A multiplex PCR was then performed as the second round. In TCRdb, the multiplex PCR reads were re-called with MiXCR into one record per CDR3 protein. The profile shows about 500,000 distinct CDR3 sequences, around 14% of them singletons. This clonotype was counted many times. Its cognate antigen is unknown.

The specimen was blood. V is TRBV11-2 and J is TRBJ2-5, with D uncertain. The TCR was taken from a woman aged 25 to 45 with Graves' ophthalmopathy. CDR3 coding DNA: TGTGCCAGCAGCCCAACGGTACCTGGCGGAGAGACCCAGTACTTC. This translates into CASSPTVPGGETQYF.